The 10 T cell receptor beta chains below all came from one sample that was sequenced in a study of blood T cell repertoires in COVID-19. Data came from immunoSEQ multiplex PCR; TCRdb stores just in-frame clones and leaves some out. Among around 200,000 clones listed, less than 85% were seen once. Sequencing input: peripheral blood. These receptors originate from a woman in her 70s with acute or convalescent COVID-19.

This sequence joins TRBV23-1 and TRBJ2-7, with 9 bases matching TRBD2. TRBV23-1 is labeled an ORF, and its function is uncertain. V was pared by 4 bases and J by 5 bases, with 12 bases of the junction left unmatched. The CDR3 extends over 16 amino acids. For the CDR3, the DNA is TGCGCCAGCAGTCCCCCCCGGGGACTAGCCGCGGACGAGCAGTACTTC. This sequence encodes CASSPPRGLAADEQYF.

V and J are TRBV29-1 and TRBJ2-3; no firm D call. The CDR3 runs 14 residues. Germline lookup yields CDR1 SQVTM and CDR2 ANQGSEA. The V end lost 1 base, the J end lost 0 bases, and 8 bases lay between the germline ends. CDR3 in amino acids: CSVEGVSSTDTQYF. CDR3 DNA sequence: TGCAGCGTTGAAGGTGTTTCGAGCACAGATACGCAGTATTTT.

The chain is built from TRBV27 and TRBJ2-7; D may be TRBD1 (5 bases). Germline V gene sequence: CDR1 MNHEY, CDR2 SMNVEV (reference sequence). V shed 3 bases and J shed 4 bases, with 19 bases lying between them. CDR3 length equals 16 residues. CDR3 nucleotide sequence: TGTGCCAGCAGTTTGGGGTCTCTGGCAGGGAAATACGAGCAGTACTTC. It translates to CASSLGSLAGKYEQYF.

The CDR3 DNA sequence: TGTGCCAGTAGTGTACGGACAGGGGGGACTGAAGCTTTCTTT. Residues: CASSVRTGGTEAFF. The gene calls are TRBV19 and TRBJ1-1, with 10 bases identical to TRBD1. Germline V gene data show CDR1 as LNHDA and CDR2 as SQIVND (reference sequence). This CDR3 comprises 14 residues. The V and J ends lost 5 bases and 5 bases, in that order; junction bases with no gene match: 5.

This clone was seen only once. The chain uses TRBV3-1 (or the pseudogene TRBV3-2) and TRBJ1-6; D is ambiguous. Trimming removed 2 bases at V and 6 bases at J, with 11 bases between. The CDR3 loop spans 15 amino acids. Looked up from germline, CDR1 is LGHDT and CDR2 is YNNKEL (reference sequence). CDR3: CASSQTAGGNSPLHF. For the CDR3, the DNA is TGTGCCAGCAGCCAAACTGCGGGTGGTAATTCACCCCTCCACTTT.

V is TRBV6-1 and J is TRBJ1-2; no reliable D call. The CDR3 covers 12 residues. Trimming pared 2 bases from V and 4 bases from J, leaving 5 bases between. The germline V gene has CDR1 MNHNS and CDR2 SASEGT. This chain's CDR3 is CASSEWSYGYTF. The CDR3 nucleotides are TGTGCCAGCAGTGAATGGAGCTATGGCTACACCTTC.

The chain employs TRBV6-5 and TRBJ1-1; 7 positions match TRBD1. V trimming: 1 base; J trimming: 0 bases; junction bases outside the gene matches: 5. From germline, CDR1 is MNHEY and CDR2 SVGAGI. The CDR3 loop spans 16 amino acids. The CDR3 DNA is TGTGCCAGCAGTTACTTTACCAGGGGGGTGAACACTGAAGCTTTCTTT. Translated: CASSYFTRGVNTEAFF.

The chain uses TRBV2 and TRBJ2-2, with a weak D call TRBD1 (6 bases). Germline V CDR1 and CDR2: SNHLY, FYNNEI. Trimming cost V 8 bases and J 4 bases, with 17 bases left between them. The CDR3 length is 15 residues. The CDR3 here is CASCQGNPGTGELFF. DNA of the CDR3: TGTGCCAGCTGCCAGGGGAATCCCGGCACCGGGGAGCTGTTTTTT.

The chain couples TRBV5-1 to TRBJ2-1; 12 positions match TRBD2. Per germline, CDR1 SGHRS and CDR2 YFSETQ. J gave up 9 bases and V 3 bases, and 13 bases lay outside the gene matches. There are 17 residues in the CDR3. The CDR3 DNA is TGCGCCAGCAGCTGGACCTCACGGACTAGCGGGACCGGTGAGCAGTTCTTC. Protein product: CASSWTSRTSGTGEQFF.

The V gene is TRBV2, the J gene TRBJ1-5; D is perhaps TRBD1 (5 bases). The CDR3 runs to 15 residues. Germline values: CDR1 SNHLY, CDR2 FYNNEI. The germline V and J ends were trimmed by 4 bases and 5 bases, with 15 bases remaining between them. The chain's CDR3 is CASSVGDIRHQPQHF. The DNA of the CDR3 is TGTGCCAGCAGTGTAGGGGATATTAGACATCAGCCCCAGCATTTT.